The clone carrying this T cell receptor beta chain was observed a handful of times. The CDR3 is 14 amino acids. Trimming cost V 1 base and J 9 bases; bases outside gene matches: 6. CDR1 and CDR2 (germline): DFQATT, SNEGSKA (reference sequence). This record belongs to a study of CD8 T cells in ankylosing spondylitis. A single record per CDR3 protein comes from TCRdb applying MiXCR to the 5' RACE reads. The profile shows about 250,000 distinct CDR3 sequences, roughly a tenth of them singletons. This receptor was taken from a male donor with ankylosing spondylitis or in good health (not recorded which). V gene TRBV20-1 combines with J gene TRBJ2-1; 10 bases match TRBD2. Material: blood, either unsorted or a sorted T cell fraction (not recorded which). The CDR3 DNA reads as TGCAGTGCTAGAGTTCCTAGCGGGGGTCCTGAGCAGTTCTTC. This translates into CSARVPSGGPEQFF.